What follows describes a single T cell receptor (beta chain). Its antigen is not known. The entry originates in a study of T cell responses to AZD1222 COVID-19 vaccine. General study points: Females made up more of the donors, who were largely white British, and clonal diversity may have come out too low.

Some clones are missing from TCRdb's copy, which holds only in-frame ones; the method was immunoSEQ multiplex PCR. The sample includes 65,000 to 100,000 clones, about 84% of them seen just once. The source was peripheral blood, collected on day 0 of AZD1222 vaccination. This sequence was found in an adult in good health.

CDR3 DNA sequence: TGTGCCTGGACTCCCCTCCGGGCGGGCGGCACCGGGGAGCTGTTTTTT. This translates into CAWTPLRAGGTGELFF. The chain employs TRBV30 and TRBJ2-2, with TRBD2 as a possible D gene (5 bases). The CDR3 runs 16 residues. Per the germline V gene, CDR1 is GTSNPN and CDR2 is SVGIG (reference sequence). Trimming shortened V by 4 bases and J by 4 bases, and 19 bases separated the two germline ends.